The TCR beta chain under discussion was sequenced for a study of blood T cell repertoires in COVID-19. As for the study in general: In each case, the material was cDNA or gDNA derived from T cells, B-cell-depleted T cells, or PBMCs.

This CDR3 region has 16 residues. The V gene's germline CDR1 is SNHLY and CDR2 FYNNEI. V shed 6 bases and J 6 bases; nucleotides not matched to a gene: 16. In the authors' methods: Quantification of nucleated cells was approximated via reference gene primer amplification. Assay: immunoSEQ multiplex PCR; the TCRdb copy retains only in-frame clones and omits some. V and J calls and clone size are those listed in that table; D and trimming were worked out from the DNA. The sample consists of tens of thousands of clones, around 88% of them appearing once. The sequence was collected from an elderly woman with acute or convalescent COVID-19. The V and J genes are TRBV2 and TRBJ2-7; TRBD1 aligns across 8 bases. Source material: peripheral blood. This CDR3 reads CASRDRPGQALVEQYF. The CDR3 nucleotides are TGTGCCAGCAGGGACCGACCGGGACAGGCGTTAGTCGAGCAGTACTTC.